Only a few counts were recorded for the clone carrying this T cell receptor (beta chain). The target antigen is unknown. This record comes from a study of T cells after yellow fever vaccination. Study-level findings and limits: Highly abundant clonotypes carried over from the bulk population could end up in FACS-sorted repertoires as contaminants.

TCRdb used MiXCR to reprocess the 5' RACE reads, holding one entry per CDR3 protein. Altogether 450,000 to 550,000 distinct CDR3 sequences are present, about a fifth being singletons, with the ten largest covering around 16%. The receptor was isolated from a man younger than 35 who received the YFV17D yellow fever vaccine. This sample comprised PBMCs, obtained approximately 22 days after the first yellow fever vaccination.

The CDR3 sequence is CASSQVPLAGDTQYF. The DNA of the CDR3 is TGCGCCAGCAGCCAAGTACCCCTAGCTGGGGATACGCAGTATTTT. The chain recombines TRBV4-1 with TRBJ2-3; TRBD2 might be the D (5 bases). Looked up from germline, CDR1 is MGHRA and CDR2 is YSYEKL. V lost 1 base and J 6 bases, leaving 14 bases between the germline ends. The CDR3 is made up of 15 amino acids.